This T cell receptor (beta chain) was found in a study of T cells expressing NK-cell markers. For the study at large: Sequencing of TCR beta repertoires drew on sorted CD3+CD56+NKG2C+, CD3+CD56+NKG2C- and CD3+CD56-NKG2C+ T cells. Study-wide results and caveats: It remained uncertain whether the expanded NKG2C+ T cell clones were specific for HCMV antigens.

Of note for this clonotype: Its antigen is unknown.

The CDR3 length is 16 residues. Germline V CDR1 and CDR2: LGHNA, YNFKEQ. TCRdb derives one entry per CDR3 protein from the 5' RACE reads, leaving out DNA. The sample's table shows roughly 450,000 distinct CDR3 sequences. The source material was blood T cells: a sorted CD56 or NKG2C T cell subset, CD4+ or CD8+ T cells, or bulk PBMC T cells (not recorded which). The rearrangement joins TRBV4-2 to TRBJ2-1; TCRdb's D call, TRBD2, is unchecked because there is no DNA. The clonotype comes from a woman aged 45-59 years in good health. The CDR3 here is CASSQGNRAVIDEQFF.